The 32 T cell receptor beta chains reported below all come from one sample, sequenced in a study of tumor-infiltrating lymphocytes in primary liver carcinoma. Total RNA (around 500 ng) served as template for TCR beta cDNA synthesis primed by a constant-region primer. Library construction for TCR beta comprised three nested multiplex PCR rounds performed with slightly modified ARM-PCR. A C-beta reverse primer and TRBV1-TRBV30 forward primers served in each of the first two PCR rounds, at 10 cycles apiece. TCRdb reprocessed the multiplex PCR reads via MiXCR and lists one record per CDR3 protein. This table holds roughly 100,000 distinct CDR3 sequences, about 63% found once. It was from 20-30 mg of unsorted bulk tissue that RNA and DNA were co-extracted. Sequenced: liver tumor tissue from sampling region 2. Indicated subset: tumor region T2, inferior pole. The receptors were gathered from a woman aged 60-75 years with primary liver carcinoma and hepatitis B virus infection.

On this clonotype: Germline and junction disagree at one end, which may indicate a read error. The rearrangement links TRBV5-1 to TRBJ2-2; 10 bases are shared with TRBD1. This CDR3 is 16 amino acids long. CDR1 and CDR2 (germline): SGHRS, YFSETQ. In nucleotides, the CDR3 is TGCGCCGCTCGCCTGACAGGGGGCGCGGACACCGGGGAGCTGTATTTT. It yields the protein CAARLTGGADTGELYF. Using reference TRBV5-1 and TRBJ2-2 for the parts outside the CDR3, the full variable domain is KAGVTQTPRYLIKTRGQQVTLSCSPISGHRSVSWYQQTPGQGLQFLFEYFSETQRNKGNFPGRFSGRQFSNSRSEMNVSTLELGDSALYLCAARLTGGADTGELYFGEGSRLTVL.

Comment on this clonotype: Relative to the germline gene, one junction end is altered; a read error may explain this. This chain joins TRBV29-1 and TRBJ1-1, with 10 bases lining up with TRBD1. The CDR3 spans 14 residues. In germline, CDR1 is SQVTM, CDR2 ANQGSEA. The CDR3 sequence: CSSDRGRLDTETFF. DNA of the CDR3: TGCAGCTCTGACAGGGGGCGATTGGACACTGAAACTTTCTTT.

This clonotype was counted once. One junction end does not reproduce the germline sequence, and a read error may be involved. The gene calls are TRBV11-3 and TRBJ2-7; TRBD1 matches at 7 bases. Germline V gene data show CDR1 as SGHNT and CDR2 as YENEEA. The length of the CDR3 is 15 residues. CDR3 loop: CARSTWDSGSYEQYF. The CDR3 DNA reads TGTGCCAGGAGCACTTGGGACAGCGGTTCCTACGAACAGTACTTC.

For this clonotype: A junction boundary mismatches the germline segment, possibly from a read error. This chain joins TRBV10-2 and TRBJ2-5, with 7 bases lining up with TRBD1. The CDR3 is 14 amino acids. CDR1 and CDR2 from the germline V gene are WSHSY and SAAADI. CDR3 coding DNA: TGCGCTAGCAGGGGAAGACAGGGCCAAGAGGCCCAGTACTTC. Protein product: CASRGRQGQEAQYF.

V usage is TRBV29-1 and J usage is TRBJ2-3; D might be TRBD1 (5 bases). The J call is in doubt because the DNA end fits TRBJ1-5 better. This CDR3 region has 13 residues. Germline V gene data show CDR1 as SQVTM and CDR2 as ANQGSEA. The CDR3 sequence: CSVMRGNTDAQHF. CDR3 nucleotides: TGCAGCGTGATGCGGGGGAACACAGATGCGCAGCATTTT.

In this sample, this clonotype turned up many times. The chain combines TRBV5-1 with TRBJ2-1, with TRBD2 matching over 8 bases. Germline V gives CDR1 SGHRS, CDR2 YFSETQ. V shed 3 bases, J shed 8 bases, and the junction held 7 bases outside the gene matches. This CDR3 spans 14 amino acids. This chain's CDR3 is CASSSPGLEYEQFF. CDR3 DNA: TGCGCCAGCAGCTCGCCGGGACTAGAATATGAGCAGTTCTTC.

Worth noting for this clonotype: One end of the junction is discordant with germline, which a read error may explain. The chain employs TRBV10-3 and TRBJ2-3; D is uncertain. The CDR3 runs 13 residues. CDR1 and CDR2 from the germline V gene are ENHRY and SYGVKD. The CDR3 reads CAISGVRADSQYF. CDR3 bases: TGTGCCATCAGTGGGGTTAGGGCAGATTCGCAGTATTTT.

Worth noting for this clonotype: One end of the junction fails to match germline, which may point to a read error. The chain combines TRBV5-1 with TRBJ2-3; possibly TRBD2 for D (5 bases). The germline V gene encodes CDR1 SGHRS and CDR2 YFSETQ. The CDR3 has 16 residues. CDR3 in DNA: TGCGTCAGCAGCTTATCCGGACGGACTAGCACAGATACGCAGTATTTT. Its translation: CVSSLSGRTSTDTQYF.

This clonotype appeared a single time. The gene calls are TRBV6-6 and TRBJ2-7, with TRBD2 matching 7 bases. V was clipped by 2 bases and J by 10 bases; unmatched bases: 23. The CDR3 loop spans 18 amino acids. CDR1 and CDR2 from the germline V gene are MNHNY and SVGAGI (reference sequence). The CDR3 loop is CASSYPRRAAAGLCEQYF. The CDR3 DNA is TGTGCCAGCAGTTACCCCCGCCGCGCTGCAGCGGGACTTTGCGAACAGTACTTC.

The chain combines TRBV11-3 with TRBJ2-2; D ambiguous. This CDR3 contains 12 residues. Germline V CDR1 and CDR2: SGHNT, YENEEA. This CDR3 is CVSSPWGGELFF. For the CDR3, the DNA is TGTGTCAGTAGCCCGTGGGGCGGGGAGCTGTTTTTT.

To note about this clonotype: As the CDR3 is not closed by the conserved phenylalanine or tryptophan, this likely results from a read error. This rearrangement joins TRBV11-3 to TRBJ2-7, with 10 positions matching TRBD2. The CDR3 spans 20 residues. CDR1 is SGHNT, CDR2 YENEEA, per germline. The CDR3 reads CTSSLEASGRHLRTTYEQYI. The CDR3 nucleotides are TGCACCAGCAGCTTAGAAGCTAGCGGGAGACATCTTCGGACAACCTACGAGCAGTACATC.

This chain joins TRBV11-2 and TRBJ2-3; the D is unclear. The J call is doubtful: the DNA matches TRBJ1-5 better. The CDR3 runs to 14 residues. Per the germline V gene, CDR1 is SGHAT and CDR2 is FQNNGV. Written as DNA, the CDR3 is TGTGCCAGTAGCCCAGCCGGGCTGGCAGATACGCAGCATTTT. Its translation is CASSPAGLADTQHF.

This clonotype was recorded only once. One end of the junction varies from germline; a read error may be responsible. In nucleotides, the CDR3 is TGTGCCAGCAACTTACGACCGGGACAAAGATCCTACAATGAGCAGTTCTTC. Amino acid sequence: CASNLRPGQRSYNEQFF. The chain uses TRBV11-2 and TRBJ2-1; D perhaps matches TRBD1 (6 bases). The CDR3 has 17 amino acids. Germline V lookup: CDR1 SGHAT, CDR2 FQNNGV.

In the case of this clonotype: Because it lacks the conserved phenylalanine or tryptophan at the end, this CDR3 is likely a read error. The chain has TRBV11-1 and TRBJ2-5; perhaps TRBD2 as D (5 bases). This CDR3 is 13 amino acids long. Trimming shortened V by 6 bases and J by 5 bases, and 13 bases separated the two germline ends. Germline loops: CDR1 SGHAT, CDR2 FQDESV (reference sequence). The chain's CDR3 is CASRTGWCETQYS. The CDR3 DNA follows: TGTGCCAGCAGAACGGGATGGTGTGAGACCCAGTACTCC.

This chain uses TRBV11-2 with TRBJ1-5, with no clear D. The J call may not be correct, given that the DNA end is closer to TRBJ2-3. Looked up from germline, CDR1 is SGHAT and CDR2 is FQNNGV. This CDR3 is built from 14 residues. The CDR3 protein is CGGSFDGSNQPQYF. The CDR3 DNA follows: TGTGGCGGCAGCTTTGACGGTAGCAATCAGCCCCAGTATTTT.

A remark on this clonotype: One base away lies a much larger clone, so this may be a sequencing read error. This chain joins TRBV7-9 and TRBJ2-1; TRBD2 is a possible D gene (5 bases). From germline, CDR1 is SEHNR and CDR2 FQNEAQ (reference sequence). The V end lost 2 bases, the J end lost 7 bases, and 12 bases lay between the germline ends. The CDR3 covers 14 residues. The CDR3 reads CASSLLGRLNEQFF. DNA of the CDR3: TGTGCCAGCAGCTTATTAGGTAGACTAAATGAGCAGTTCTTC.

In the case of this clonotype: A read error is likely, as this CDR3 ends without the conserved phenylalanine or tryptophan. V usage is TRBV11-3 and J usage is TRBJ2-3; no definite D call. The CDR3 is 14 residues long. Germline CDR1 and CDR2: SGHNT and YENEEA. Trimming removed 7 bases from V and 0 bases from J, with 11 bases in between. The CDR3 DNA is TGTGCCAGCAACTTCAGGATTAGCACAGATACGCAGTATTCT. Translation: CASNFRISTDTQYS.

The sample holds a few counts of this clonotype. This chain links TRBV5-1 with TRBJ2-5; D possibly uses TRBD1 or TRBD2 (6 bases each). Looked up from germline, CDR1 is SGHRS and CDR2 is YFSETQ. The germline V and J ends were trimmed by 8 bases and 0 bases, with 17 bases remaining between them. The CDR3 loop spans 15 amino acids. The CDR3 is CASAGGRGNQETQYF. The CDR3 region has the DNA TGCGCCAGTGCTGGGGGGCGCGGGAACCAAGAGACCCAGTACTTC.

This clonotype was seen a single time. The chain employs TRBV29-1 and TRBJ2-3; TRBD2 matches 11 bases. The germline CDR1 and CDR2 sequences are SQVTM and ANQGSEA. The CDR3 extends over 14 amino acids. This CDR3 is CSVSTSGNSDTQYF. The CDR3 region has the DNA TGCAGTGTATCGACTAGCGGGAACTCAGATACGCAGTATTTT.

Regarding this clonotype: This is likely a read error, given that the CDR3 carries no conserved phenylalanine or tryptophan at its end. The DNA is omitted, as the CDR3 cannot be located on it reliably, and the CDR3 follows TCRdb's listing. This chain links TRBV11-2 with TRBJ1-6; TRBD1 is the table's D call and was not checked against the DNA. Per the germline V gene, CDR1 is SGHAT and CDR2 is FQNNGV. The CDR3 totals 15 residues, both ends included. Here the CDR3 reads CANSLETGGNSPLHS.

This clonotype was seen repeatedly, ten times or more. The V and J genes are TRBV7-9 and TRBJ2-5; 11 nucleotides match TRBD1. Germline CDR1 reads SEHNR; CDR2 reads FQNEAQ (reference sequence). V gave up 5 bases and J gave up 5 bases; unmatched junction bases: 4. The CDR3 length is 14 residues. The CDR3 loop reads CASSHRTGGETQYF. CDR3 DNA sequence: TGTGCCAGCAGCCATCGGACAGGGGGCGAGACCCAGTACTTC.

This clonotype has more than one count but fewer than ten. Germline is not matched at one junction end, which may reflect a read error. The rearrangement joins TRBV28 to TRBJ2-7, with 7 bases lining up with TRBD1. This CDR3 is 15 amino acids long. The V gene's germline CDR1 is MDHEN and CDR2 SYDVKM. This CDR3 is CVSSRDSASSYEQYF. DNA for the CDR3: TGTGTCAGCAGTCGGGACAGCGCGAGCTCCTACGAGCAGTACTTC.

This clonotype was recorded many times. The rearrangement uses TRBV12-3 or TRBV12-4 and TRBJ1-1; D is undetermined. The CDR3 runs to 15 residues. The V and J ends lost 2 bases and 9 bases respectively, with 19 bases between them. The CDR3 coding sequence is TGTGCCAGCAGTTTATCCCCCGGGCTTGCGGGGAAAGCTTTCTTT. Its translation is CASSLSPGLAGKAFF.

To note about this clonotype: A read error may account for a junction end that differs from germline. The genes are TRBV11-2 and TRBJ1-2; 7 bases are a match to TRBD1. Looked up from germline, CDR1 is SGHAT and CDR2 is FQNNGV. The CDR3 runs 14 residues. Written as DNA, the CDR3 is TGTGCCAGCAGCATAAACAGGGGAATCTATGGGTACACCTTC. It specifies CASSINRGIYGYTF.

The chain joins TRBV6-1 to TRBJ2-3; 7 bases match TRBD2. The CDR3 is 13 amino acids. V lost 10 bases to trimming and J lost 2 bases; unmatched junction nucleotides: 6. Germline lookup yields CDR1 MNHNS and CDR2 SASEGT. CDR3 nucleotide sequence: TGTGCCACCAGAGCGGGACCCACAGATACGCAGTATTTT. Translating it yields CATRAGPTDTQYF.

On this clonotype: This may be a read error, as it is one base from a much larger clone. This rearrangement joins TRBV5-1 to TRBJ2-3; 12 nucleotides match TRBD1. The germline V gene encodes CDR1 SGHRS and CDR2 YFSETQ. This CDR3 has 17 amino acids. The CDR3 DNA follows: TGCGCCACCAGCCCGGGACAGGGGGCAGTCGAAGGAGATACGCAGTATTTT. Its protein product is CATSPGQGAVEGDTQYF.

This clonotype has ten or more counts. The V and J genes are TRBV29-1 and TRBJ2-1; 8 nucleotides match TRBD1. The CDR3 is 14 amino acids. Germline V lookup: CDR1 SQVTM, CDR2 ANQGSEA. The V and J ends lost 5 bases and 8 bases, in that order; junction bases with no gene match: 11. The DNA of the CDR3 is TGCAGCGTTTGTAGGGACAGGCATAGAGATGAGCAGTTCTTC. Translating gives CSVCRDRHRDEQFF.

The chain is built from TRBV6-1 and TRBJ2-1, with D possibly called TRBD1 or TRBD2 (6 bases each). The CDR3 consists of 16 residues. The germline gives CDR1 MNHNS, CDR2 SASEGT. Between the trimmed V and J ends, which lost 10 bases and 0 bases, there was a span of 19 bases. The CDR3 loop is CAIRGLGHDSYNEQFF. Written as DNA, the CDR3 is TGTGCCATCAGGGGACTGGGACATGACTCCTACAATGAGCAGTTCTTC.

The gene calls are TRBV2 and TRBJ1-5; no firm D call. Germline assignment: CDR1 SNHLY and CDR2 FYNNEI. This CDR3 comprises 13 residues. V lost 4 bases to trimming and J lost 4 bases, with 8 bases between them. This CDR3 is CASSALGNQPQHF. The CDR3 DNA reads TGTGCCAGCAGTGCACTGGGAAATCAGCCCCAGCATTTT.

This clonotype was recorded only once. A read error may produce the germline difference seen at one junction end. The rearrangement uses TRBV11-2 and TRBJ2-3; D is perhaps TRBD2 (5 bases). CDR1 SGHAT and CDR2 FQNNGV come from the germline V gene. The CDR3 is made up of 16 amino acids. CDR3: CVSSPELASSIDMQYF. The CDR3 DNA reads as TGTGTCAGCAGCCCAGAACTTGCTTCTAGCATAGATATGCAGTATTTT.

As to this clonotype: Its ends do not fully match the called genes, so a read error is possible. The genes are TRBV6-5 and TRBJ1-2; no reliable D call. This CDR3 has 16 amino acids. Germline CDR1 reads MNHEY; CDR2 reads SVGAGI. As DNA, the CDR3 is TGTGCCAGCAGTTACTCGACGAGCGGGGATGTCGGCGGCTACACCTTT. Translated, it gives CASSYSTSGDVGGYTF.

A note on this clonotype: A junction boundary mismatches the germline segment, possibly from a read error. The chain uses TRBV14 and TRBJ1-5; 7 bases align to TRBD1. The CDR3 consists of 13 residues. The germline V gene has CDR1 SGHDN and CDR2 FVKESK. The CDR3 loop is CTSSQGGAWPQHF. The CDR3 bases are TGTACCAGCAGCCAAGGGGGCGCGTGGCCCCAGCATTTT.